The source of this T cell receptor beta chain is a study of T cells after yellow fever vaccination. Overall study findings and caveats: Primary-vaccination clones mostly resurfaced post-booster (approximately 96% CD4, approximately 90% CD8).

Of note for this clonotype: Its specificity is not known.

The 5'RACE template-switching step produced TCR cDNA and added a universal primer site and UMIs. TCRdb independently ran MiXCR on the 5' RACE reads; one entry per CDR3 protein. The table records about 340,000 distinct CDR3 sequences, around 12% of them present only once. V lost 0 bases and J lost 2, with 10 bases in between. The germline V gene has CDR1 SQVTM and CDR2 ANQGSEA. The CDR3 has 14 amino acids. The V gene is TRBV29-1, the J gene TRBJ1-2; D gene uncertain. This clonotype was sampled from a young man who received the YFV17D yellow fever vaccine. Specimen: CD4+ T cells sorted from PBMCs, collected 15 days after the yellow fever booster vaccination. The DNA of the CDR3 is TGCAGCGTTGAAGATCTTTCGAGAAACTATGGCTACACCTTC. Translated, it gives CSVEDLSRNYGYTF.